Shown below are 15 T cell receptor beta chains from a single sample sequenced in a study of pediatric ulcerative colitis. During colonoscopy, one to two rectal pinch biopsies were collected. Using immunoSEQ multiplex PCR, the repertoire was profiled, and TCRdb retains in-frame clones only, with some absent. The sample carries 20,000 to 30,000 clones, 70% to 75% recorded once. Sequencing was performed on gut tissue. These receptor sequences come from a boy aged 10-17 years with severe ulcerative colitis.

The chain has TRBV18 and TRBJ2-1; 12 positions agree with TRBD2. The CDR3 loop spans 17 amino acids. Germline lookup yields CDR1 KGHSH and CDR2 LQKENI. Trimming cost V 0 bases and J 6 bases; bases outside gene matches: 6. CDR3 in DNA: TGTGCCAGCTCACCACCTCTCGGGACTAGCGGGCCCAATGAGCAGTTCTTC. It codes for CASSPPLGTSGPNEQFF.

The chain combines TRBV7-2 with TRBJ1-2; D is perhaps TRBD1 (5 bases). Trimming took off 3 bases at V and 6 bases at J, with 8 bases between the two ends. Germline V gene data show CDR1 as SGHTA and CDR2 as FQGNSA. The CDR3 runs 12 residues. CDR3 DNA sequence: TGTGCCAGCAGCTTTCCAGGGAATGGCTACACCTTC. This translates into CASSFPGNGYTF.

This clone was detected a few times. The rearrangement joins TRBV25-1 to TRBJ2-2, with TRBD1 matching over 9 bases. The junction had 0 bases not matched to a gene; V was cut back by 4 bases and J by 3 bases. Germline loops: CDR1 MGHDK, CDR2 SYGVNS. The CDR3 sequence is 14 residues long. In DNA form, the CDR3 reads TGTGCCAGCAGTGGGACAGGGGACACCGGGGAGCTGTTTTTT. Protein product: CASSGTGDTGELFF.

This clone is a singleton in its sample. This chain connects TRBV30 to TRBJ1-3; the D is unclear. Germline CDR1 and CDR2: GTSNPN and SVGIG (reference sequence). The ends were cut back, 0 bases at V and 2 bases at J, with 8 bases in the middle. The CDR3 covers 14 residues. The CDR3 here is CAWSVLEPGNTIYF. As DNA, the CDR3 is TGTGCCTGGAGTGTACTAGAACCTGGAAACACCATATATTTT.

V gene TRBV4-3 combines with J gene TRBJ2-7; 7 bases line up with TRBD1. The CDR3 extends over 16 amino acids. CDR1 and CDR2 (germline): LGHNA, YSLEER. The trim removed 2 bases at V and 1 base at J, leaving 8 bases unmatched. The CDR3 DNA follows: TGCGCCAGCAGCCAATCTCACAGGGGTACATCCTACGAGCAGTACTTC. Translated, it gives CASSQSHRGTSYEQYF.

In this sample, this clone turned up a few times. This chain links TRBV7-9 with TRBJ2-7; D is uncertain. This CDR3 is built from 13 residues. V was pared by 5 bases and J by 2 bases, with 10 bases between. CDR1 and CDR2 from the germline V gene are SEHNR and FQNEAQ (reference sequence). The CDR3 nucleotides read TGTGCCAGCAGCAGGGATCAAGCCTACGAGCAGTACTTC. It yields the protein CASSRDQAYEQYF. Looking up the rest from reference TRBV7-9 and TRBJ2-7 gives the full variable domain: DTGVSQNPRHKITKRGQNVTFRCDPISEHNRLYWYRQTLGQGPEFLTYFQNEAQLEKSRLLSDRFSAERPKGSFSTLEIQRTEQGDSAMYLCASSRDQAYEQYFGPGTRLTVT.

The chain links TRBV13 to TRBJ2-2; D uncertain. The CDR3 is 12 amino acids. Germline CDR1 and CDR2: PRHDT and FYEKMQ (reference sequence). Trimming cost V 5 bases and J 8 bases, with 9 bases left between them. The CDR3 region is CASSPGAGELFF. In nucleotides, the CDR3 is TGTGCCAGCAGCCCCGGTGCTGGGGAGCTGTTTTTT.

The chain combines TRBV27 with TRBJ1-2; D gene uncertain. Trimming pared 4 bases from V and 8 bases from J, leaving 14 bases between. Per germline, CDR1 MNHEY and CDR2 SMNVEV (reference sequence). The CDR3 totals 13 residues. CDR3 nucleotides: TGTGCCAGCAGTTCTACAGCTCTTGGGGGCTACACCTTC. It encodes CASSSTALGGYTF.

The rearrangement links TRBV7-2 to TRBJ2-7, with D possibly TRBD1 on 5 matching bases. The germline V and J ends were trimmed by 4 bases and 2 bases, with 12 bases remaining between them. The germline CDR1 and CDR2 sequences are SGHTA and FQGNSA. This CDR3 has 14 residues. As DNA, the CDR3 is TGTGCCAGCAGCTCCCCGCAGGGAACCTACGAGCAGTACTTC. Translation gives CASSSPQGTYEQYF.

The genes are TRBV4-2 and TRBJ2-3; 15 bases match TRBD2. This CDR3 spans 21 amino acids. The V segment lost 4 bases and the J segment 0 bases; nucleotides outside the gene matches: 14. The germline CDR1 and CDR2 sequences are LGHNA and YNFKEQ. The CDR3 region has the DNA TGTGCCAGCAGCCGAGAACCTGGACTAGCGGGAGGGCCCTCAAGCACAGATACGCAGTATTTT. Translation gives CASSREPGLAGGPSSTDTQYF.

The chain uses TRBV6-4 and TRBJ2-1; TRBD2 agrees at 7 bases. V lost 3 bases and J lost 10; bases outside the gene matches: 9. The CDR3 is made up of 14 amino acids. In germline, CDR1 is MRHNA, CDR2 SNTAGT. As DNA, the CDR3 is TGTGCCAGCAGTGAGGGGACTAAATATGGGGAGCAGTTCTTC. This translates into CASSEGTKYGEQFF.

V and J are TRBV7-2 and TRBJ2-1; possible D gene TRBD2, 6 bases. Between the trimmed V and J ends, which lost 3 bases and 6 bases, there was a span of 12 bases. Germline V gene data show CDR1 as SGHTA and CDR2 as FQGNSA. The CDR3 consists of 14 residues. The CDR3 loop reads CASSFSGGPNEQFF. CDR3 bases: TGTGCCAGCAGCTTTAGCGGCGGGCCCAATGAGCAGTTCTTC.

V and J are TRBV9 and TRBJ2-1; 7 bases align to TRBD2. V shed 7 bases and J 15 bases; nucleotides not matched to a gene: 25. This CDR3 contains 16 residues. CDR1 and CDR2 (germline): SGDLS, YYNGEE. Here the CDR3 reads CASQRDPDFTSGPPFF. The CDR3 coding sequence is TGTGCCAGCCAGCGGGACCCCGACTTTACAAGCGGTCCCCCGTTCTTC.

The rearrangement joins TRBV5-4 to TRBJ2-1; TRBD2 agrees at 9 bases. The CDR3 extends over 15 amino acids. Looked up from germline, CDR1 is SGHNT and CDR2 is YYREEE (reference sequence). The V segment lost 4 bases and the J segment 2 bases; nucleotides outside the gene matches: 4. This CDR3 is CASSLAGSPYNEQFF. In nucleotides, the CDR3 is TGTGCCAGCAGCCTAGCGGGATCGCCCTACAATGAGCAGTTCTTC.

The genes are TRBV18 and TRBJ1-1; D gene uncertain. Trimming removed 5 bases from V and 4 bases from J, with 14 bases in between. CDR3 size: 14 residues. Germline lookup yields CDR1 KGHSH and CDR2 LQKENI. The CDR3 region is CASSLQVQSTEAFF. DNA of the CDR3: TGTGCCAGCTCATTGCAGGTTCAGAGCACTGAAGCTTTCTTT. Together with reference TRBV18 and TRBJ1-1, the CDR3 gives the full variable domain: NAGVMQNPRHLVRRRGQEARLRCSPMKGHSHVYWYRQLPEEGLKFMVYLQKENIIDESGMPKERFSAEFPKEGPSILRIQQVVRGDSAAYFCASSLQVQSTEAFFGQGTRLTVV.